Presented here are 8 T cell receptor beta chains from one specimen sequenced in a study of CD8+ T cells in alopecia areata. Reverse transcription of extracted RNA yielded cDNA, which provided the sequencing template. TCRdb keeps only in-frame clones here, not all; method: immunoSEQ multiplex PCR. Of approximately 99,000 clones listed, approximately 59% were seen once; the top ten hold less than 25%. Sequenced sample: CD8+ T cells sorted from blood. These TCRs come from a human donor in good health.

CDR3 coding DNA: TGTGCCAGCAGCGTATCCTACGAGCAGTACTTC. Translation gives CASSVSYEQYF. V and J are TRBV5-6 and TRBJ2-7; D remains unclear. From germline, CDR1 is SGHDT and CDR2 YYEEEE. The CDR3 is 11 residues long. Trimming cost V 4 bases and J 1 base, with 3 bases left between them.

The CDR3 region is CAISEGRQAFF. In DNA form, the CDR3 reads TGTGCCATCAGTGAAGGGCGCCAAGCTTTCTTT. The chain recombines TRBV10-3 with TRBJ1-1; D gene uncertain. The V gene's germline CDR1 is ENHRY and CDR2 SYGVKD. V was pared by 3 bases and J by 9 bases, with 8 bases between. This CDR3 contains 11 residues.

The gene calls are TRBV9 and TRBJ1-6; D gene uncertain. V was trimmed by 0 bases and J by 7 bases, leaving 2 bases between them. CDR1 is SGDLS, CDR2 YYNGEE, per germline. The CDR3 length is 12 residues. In nucleotides, the CDR3 is TGTGCCAGCAGCGTAGACAATTCACCCCTCCACTTT. Protein product: CASSVDNSPLHF.

The chain links TRBV4-3 to TRBJ2-3; 9 bases line up with TRBD2. The CDR3 extends over 20 amino acids. Germline assignment: CDR1 LGHNA and CDR2 YSLEER. V lost 0 bases and J lost 2; bases outside the gene matches: 15. The CDR3 bases are TGCGCCAGCAGCCAAGAAGCCCTATCCAGCGGGGGGACCCCCACAGATACGCAGTATTTT. Translation: CASSQEALSSGGTPTDTQYF.

About this clone: Different DNA sequences within this sample yield the same CDR3. The V and J genes are TRBV7-9 and TRBJ1-5, with D possibly matching TRBD1 (5 bases). Germline CDR1 is SEHNR and CDR2 is FQNEAQ (reference sequence). The CDR3 loop spans 12 amino acids. V was shortened by 3 bases and J by 5 bases, with 5 bases between the two germline ends. The CDR3 loop is CASSLGDQPQHF. The CDR3 DNA reads TGTGCCAGCAGCTTGGGGGATCAGCCCCAGCATTTT.

This clone was seen a single time. Written as DNA, the CDR3 is TGTGCCAGCAGCTTGGGAGAGGACATTCAGTACTTC. The encoded protein is CASSLGEDIQYF. This chain uses TRBV5-6 with TRBJ2-4; unclear D gene. Trimming removed 0 bases from V and 8 bases from J, with 6 bases in between. The CDR3 contains 12 residues. CDR1 and CDR2 (germline): SGHDT, YYEEEE. Filled out from reference TRBV5-6 and TRBJ2-4, the complete variable domain reads DAGVTQSPTHLIKTRGQQVTLRCSPKSGHDTVSWYQQALGQGPQFIFQYYEEEERQRGNFPDRFSGHQFPNYSSELNVNALLLGDSALYLCASSLGEDIQYFGAGTRLSVL.

CDR3 sequence reads: CASSEGQGVYGYTF. Here the CDR3 DNA reads TGTGCCAGCAGCGAGGGACAGGGGGTGTATGGCTACACCTTC. The J gene is TRBJ1-2, the V gene TRBV9; 11 nucleotides align to TRBD1. Per the germline V gene, CDR1 is SGDLS and CDR2 is YYNGEE. The CDR3 length is 14 residues. J lost 5 bases, V lost 3 bases, and 3 bases had no gene match.

The V gene is TRBV7-9, the J gene TRBJ2-5; TRBD1 might be the D (7 bases). The CDR3 consists of 15 residues. Trimming removed 5 bases at V and 1 base at J, with 14 bases between. CDR1 and CDR2 from the germline V gene are SEHNR and FQNEAQ (reference sequence). CDR3 region: CASSPRDSRQETQYF. CDR3 sequence (DNA): TGTGCCAGCAGCCCGCGGGACAGCCGCCAAGAGACCCAGTACTTC.